The 8 T cell receptor beta chains below all came from one sample that was sequenced in a study of cytomegalovirus exposure and HLA in healthy donors. PCR involved 60 Vbeta and 13 Jbeta primers. The data were produced by immunoSEQ multiplex PCR, yet TCRdb's version contains in-frame clones alone and is incomplete. The table has 200,000 to 250,000 clones, roughly 91% seen once. The sample was PBMCs. Receptor source: a woman aged 18-29 years in good health and CMV-seronegative.

The chain employs TRBV29-1 and TRBJ1-1; 7 nucleotides match TRBD1. This CDR3 spans 13 amino acids. Trimming took 4 bases from V and 3 from J; bases not matched to a gene: 5. CDR1 SQVTM and CDR2 ANQGSEA come from the germline V gene. CDR3 amino acids: CSVGVTGYTEAFF. Here the CDR3 DNA reads TGCAGCGTTGGGGTGACAGGGTACACTGAAGCTTTCTTT.

This clone was detected only once. J is TRBJ1-4 and V is TRBV5-1; the D is unclear. Germline CDR1 is SGHRS and CDR2 is YFSETQ. V was cut by 0 bases and J by 10 bases, with 10 bases left in between. The CDR3 spans 13 residues. The CDR3 protein is CASSLAREGKLFF. DNA of the CDR3: TGCGCCAGCAGCTTGGCCCGGGAAGGAAAACTGTTTTTT.

The CDR3 loop reads CASSQGVQWGRGNTGELFF. In DNA form, the CDR3 reads TGCGCCAGCAGCCAAGGCGTACAGTGGGGGAGGGGAAACACCGGGGAGCTGTTTTTT. This sequence joins TRBV4-1 and TRBJ2-2; 7 bases are shared with TRBD2. V shed 1 base and J 2 bases; nucleotides not matched to a gene: 13. The CDR3 spans 19 residues. Germline CDR1 reads MGHRA; CDR2 reads YSYEKL.

The rearrangement uses TRBV6-5 and TRBJ1-6; D is unresolved. V lost 2 bases, J lost 7 bases, and 9 bases lay in between. This CDR3 region has 14 residues. CDR1 MNHEY and CDR2 SVGAGI come from the germline V gene. The CDR3 nucleotides are TGTGCCAGCAGTTACGACACATTCAATTCACCCCTCCACTTT. Protein: CASSYDTFNSPLHF.

V and J are TRBV7-2 and TRBJ2-7, with 10 bases identical to TRBD2. The CDR3 runs 15 residues. Looked up from germline, CDR1 is SGHTA and CDR2 is FQGNSA. V was pared by 3 bases and J by 6 bases, with 8 bases of the junction left unmatched. The CDR3 region has the DNA TGTGCCAGCAGCTTGGCGCTAGCGGGAGAGAGCGAGCAGTACTTC. Translated: CASSLALAGESEQYF. The variable domain in full, completed from reference TRBV7-2 and TRBJ2-7, reads GAGVSQSPSNKVTEKGKDVELRCDPISGHTALYWYRQSLGQGLEFLIYFQGNSAPDKSGLPSDRFSAERTGGSVSTLTIQRTQQEDSAVYLCASSLALAGESEQYFGPGTRLTVT.

The chain has TRBV28 and TRBJ1-3; D might be TRBD1 (5 bases). Trimming removed 4 bases from V and 1 base from J, with 11 bases in between. From germline, CDR1 is MDHEN and CDR2 SYDVKM. This CDR3 comprises 15 residues. CDR3 residues: CASSSGGLSGNTIYF. In nucleotides, the CDR3 is TGTGCCAGCAGTTCCGGGGGACTGTCTGGAAACACCATATATTTT.

CDR3 loop: CASSQERTRGGETQYF. The CDR3, as DNA: TGCGCCAGCAGCCAAGAGAGGACTAGAGGTGGAGAGACCCAGTACTTC. This sequence joins TRBV4-1 and TRBJ2-5, with TRBD2 matching 7 bases. Trimming removed 0 bases from V and 4 bases from J; junction bases left unmatched: 8. Germline V gene sequence: CDR1 MGHRA, CDR2 YSYEKL. The CDR3 is 16 residues long.

This clone was counted once. The rearrangement links TRBV6-5 to TRBJ1-1; TRBD1 aligns across 10 bases. From germline, CDR1 is MNHEY and CDR2 SVGAGI. The CDR3 has 15 amino acids. V trimming: 6 bases; J trimming: 0 bases; junction bases outside the gene matches: 4. CDR3 bases: TGTGCCAGCAGACGGACAGGGGGTGTGAACACTGAAGCTTTCTTT. Translation gives CASRRTGGVNTEAFF.